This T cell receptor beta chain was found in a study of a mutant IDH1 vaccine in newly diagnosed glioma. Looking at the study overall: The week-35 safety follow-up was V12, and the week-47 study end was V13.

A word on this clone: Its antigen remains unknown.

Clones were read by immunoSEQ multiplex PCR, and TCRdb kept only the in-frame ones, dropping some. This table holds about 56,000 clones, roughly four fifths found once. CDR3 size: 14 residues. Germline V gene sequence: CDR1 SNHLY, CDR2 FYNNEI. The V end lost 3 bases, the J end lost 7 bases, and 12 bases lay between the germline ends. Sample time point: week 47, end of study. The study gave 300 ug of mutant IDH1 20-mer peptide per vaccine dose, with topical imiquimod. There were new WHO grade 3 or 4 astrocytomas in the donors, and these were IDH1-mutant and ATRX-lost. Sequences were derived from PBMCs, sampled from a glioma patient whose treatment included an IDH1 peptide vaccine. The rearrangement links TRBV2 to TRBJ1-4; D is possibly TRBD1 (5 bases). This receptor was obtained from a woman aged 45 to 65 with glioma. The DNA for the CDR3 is TGTGCCAGCAGTGAGAGCGGGACGCTTGAAAAACTGTTTTTT. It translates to CASSESGTLEKLFF.